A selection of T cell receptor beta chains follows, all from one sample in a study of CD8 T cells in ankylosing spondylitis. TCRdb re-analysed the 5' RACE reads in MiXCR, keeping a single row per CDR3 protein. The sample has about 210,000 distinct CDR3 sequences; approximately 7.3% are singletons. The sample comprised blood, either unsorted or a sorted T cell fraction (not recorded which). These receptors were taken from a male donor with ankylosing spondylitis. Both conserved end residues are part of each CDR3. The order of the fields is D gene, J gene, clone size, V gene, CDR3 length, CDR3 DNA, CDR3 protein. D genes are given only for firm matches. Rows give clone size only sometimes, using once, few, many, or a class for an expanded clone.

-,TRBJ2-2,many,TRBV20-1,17,TGCAGTGCTAGAGATCATAGTAGCCGTTTGAACACCGGGGAGCTGTTTTTT,CSARDHSSRLNTGELFF
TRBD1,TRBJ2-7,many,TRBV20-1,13,TGCAGTGTAATGGGACAGGGCGCATACGAGCAGTACTTC,CSVMGQGAYEQYF
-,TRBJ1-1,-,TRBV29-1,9,TGCAGCGGGGGGTCTGAAGCTTTCTTT,CSGGSEAFF
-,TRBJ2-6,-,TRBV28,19,TGTGCCAGCAGTTTGGTGACAGAGGGCTCCCTCTCTGGGGCCAACGTCCTGACTTTC,CASSLVTEGSLSGANVLTF
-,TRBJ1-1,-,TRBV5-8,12,TGTGCCAGCAGCTGGGTTCGGACTGAAGCTTTCTTT,CASSWVRTEAFF
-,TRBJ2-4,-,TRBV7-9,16,TGTGCCAGCAGCTCCGTCCAGAGGGGGGAAGGCGACATTCAGTACTTC,CASSSVQRGEGDIQYF
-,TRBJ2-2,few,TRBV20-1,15,TGCAGTGCTATCTACTACCCCGCGAACACCGGGGAGCTGTTTTTT,CSAIYYPANTGELFF
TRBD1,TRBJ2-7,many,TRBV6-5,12,TGTGCCAGCAGTTCTGAGCGACAGGGAAAGTACTTC,CASSSERQGKYF
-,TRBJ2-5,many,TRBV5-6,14,TGTGCCAGCAGCCAATCGACAGGCCAAGAGACCCAGTACTTC,CASSQSTGQETQYF
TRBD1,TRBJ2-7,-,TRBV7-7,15,TGTGCTAGCAGCCCGGGACAGGGTGTTCTCTACGAGCAGTACTTC,CASSPGQGVLYEQYF
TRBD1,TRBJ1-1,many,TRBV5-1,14,TGCGCCAGCAGCTTGACAGGGGGCGGGACTGAAGCTTTCTTT,CASSLTGGGTEAFF
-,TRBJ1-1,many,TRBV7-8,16,TGTGCCAGCAGCTTAGTAAATTCCCCCATGAACACTGAAGCTTTCTTT,CASSLVNSPMNTEAFF
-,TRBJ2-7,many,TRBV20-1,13,TGCAGTGCCCGAAAGGCAGGAACCTACGAGCAGTACTTC,CSARKAGTYEQYF
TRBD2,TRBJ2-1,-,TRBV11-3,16,TGTGCCAGCAGCCCGGATGGGACTACGGGCTACAATGAGCAGTTCTTC,CASSPDGTTGYNEQFF
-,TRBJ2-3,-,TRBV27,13,TGTGCCAGCAGTTTAAGGGTTCCAGATACGCAGTATTTT,CASSLRVPDTQYF
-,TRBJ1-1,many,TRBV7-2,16,TGTGCCAGCAGCTTATTTTCGGCAGGGATGAACACTGAAGCTTTCTTT,CASSLFSAGMNTEAFF
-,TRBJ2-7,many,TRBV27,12,TGTGCCAGCAGTTTTTCGGGGAACGAGCAGTACTTC,CASSFSGNEQYF
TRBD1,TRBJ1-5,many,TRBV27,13,TGTGCCAGCAGAACAGGGGGCGTGGGGCCCCAGCATTTT,CASRTGGVGPQHF